Following are 25 T cell receptor beta chains from one sample sequenced in a study of metastatic and nonmetastatic thyroid tumors. From the PCR reads, TCRdb re-called clones with MiXCR. The sample holds 30,000 to 45,000 clones; roughly 19% are singletons and the top ten take around 17%. Ahead of thyroid surgery, no patient had received treatment of any kind. The sample consisted of blood. The receptors derive from a female donor with papillary thyroid cancer or a benign thyroid nodule (not recorded which). Some clones in this sample may be carry-over from other donors' samples.

The V and J genes are TRBV28 and TRBJ2-7; D tentatively reads TRBD1 or TRBD2 (5 bases each). CDR3 length: 14 residues. The V and J ends lost 6 bases and 4 bases respectively, with 16 bases between them. Germline values: CDR1 MDHEN, CDR2 SYDVKM. This CDR3 is CASSMGTVGYEQYF. The CDR3 DNA reads as TGTGCCAGCAGCATGGGGACGGTAGGGTACGAGCAGTACTTC.

The V gene is TRBV5-1, the J gene TRBJ1-3; D possibly corresponds to TRBD1 (5 bases). From germline, CDR1 is SGHRS and CDR2 YFSETQ. This CDR3 is built from 14 residues. V was shortened by 0 bases and J by 6 bases, with 10 bases between the two germline ends. The CDR3 DNA reads TGCGCCAGCAGCTTGGTGGGGGACCTAAACACCATATATTTT. Translating it yields CASSLVGDLNTIYF.

The J gene is TRBJ2-1, the V gene TRBV13; the D gene is possibly TRBD1 (7 bases). The CDR3 length is 13 residues. V lost 3 bases to trimming and J lost 5 bases, with 8 bases between them. CDR1 and CDR2 from the germline V gene are PRHDT and FYEKMQ (reference sequence). CDR3 protein: CASSFRGDNEQFF. CDR3 bases: TGTGCCAGCAGCTTCAGGGGGGACAATGAGCAGTTCTTC. Full variable domain (remainder filled in from reference TRBV13 and TRBJ2-1): AAGVIQSPRHLIKEKRETATLKCYPIPRHDTVYWYQQGPGQDPQFLISFYEKMQSDKGSIPDRFSAQQFSDYHSELNMSSLELGDSALYFCASSFRGDNEQFFGPGTRLTVL.

The table lists this clone with a few counts. The chain employs TRBV28 and TRBJ2-7, with 7 bases that match TRBD2. The CDR3 sequence is 15 residues long. CDR1 and CDR2 (germline): MDHEN, SYDVKM. V was clipped by 5 bases and J by 0 bases; unmatched bases: 7. Here the CDR3 reads CASSPSGAGSYEQYF. In DNA form, the CDR3 reads TGTGCCAGCAGTCCCAGCGGGGCGGGCTCCTACGAGCAGTACTTC. Looking up the rest from reference TRBV28 and TRBJ2-7 gives the full variable domain: DVKVTQSSRYLVKRTGEKVFLECVQDMDHENMFWYRQDPGLGLRLIYFSYDVKMKEKGDIPEGYSVSREKKERFSLILESASTNQTSMYLCASSPSGAGSYEQYFGPGTRLTVT.

In nucleotides, the CDR3 is TGTGCCAGCAGCCTGGGTTCGGGGTCGGTACAGCCCCAGCATTTT. It specifies CASSLGSGSVQPQHF. The chain is built from TRBV7-2 and TRBJ1-5; unclear D gene. The germline V gene encodes CDR1 SGHTA and CDR2 FQGNSA. V dropped 5 bases and J dropped 7 bases, with 18 bases sitting between them. CDR3 length equals 15 residues.

In its sample, this clone was seen many times. V and J are TRBV4-2 and TRBJ2-7; 8 nucleotides match TRBD2. The CDR3 has 19 residues. Trimming removed 4 bases from V and 3 bases from J; junction bases left unmatched: 20. Per germline, CDR1 LGHNA and CDR2 YNFKEQ. CDR3 region: CASSPEPGEFRLAGYEQYF. The CDR3 bases are TGTGCCAGCAGCCCCGAGCCAGGGGAGTTTCGGCTAGCGGGCTACGAGCAGTACTTC.

This CDR3 reads CSARRPLAGSYEQYF. The CDR3 DNA reads TGCAGTGCTAGACGACCTCTAGCGGGATCCTACGAGCAGTACTTC. The chain uses TRBV20-1 and TRBJ2-7, with 9 bases lining up with TRBD2. The V gene's germline CDR1 is DFQATT and CDR2 SNEGSKA (reference sequence). J lost 1 base, V lost 2 bases, and 6 bases had no gene match. This CDR3 has 15 amino acids.

This clone was observed a handful of times. CDR3: CASSYNSGQAAYEQYF. The CDR3, as DNA: TGTGCCAGCAGTTACAATTCTGGACAGGCCGCATACGAGCAGTACTTC. This sequence joins TRBV6-6 and TRBJ2-7, with TRBD1 matching over 7 bases. CDR3 length equals 16 residues. With 2 bases clipped from V and 4 bases from J, the junction kept 11 bases outside the gene matches. CDR1 and CDR2 (germline): MNHNY, SVGAGI (reference sequence).

The V call is TRBV28, the J call TRBJ2-1, with TRBD1 matching over 10 bases. The CDR3 consists of 14 residues. Germline V gene lookup returns CDR1 MDHEN and CDR2 SYDVKM. With 7 bases clipped from V and 8 bases from J, the junction kept 8 bases outside the gene matches. CDR3 nucleotide sequence: TGTGCCAGCATCACGACAGGGGGCGGTGATGAGCAGTTCTTC. Translated: CASITTGGGDEQFF.

This chain connects TRBV3-1 to TRBJ2-7, with D unresolved. V was pared by 5 bases and J by 3 bases, with 5 bases between. The CDR3 totals 11 residues. Germline V gene data show CDR1 as LGHDT and CDR2 as YNNKEL (reference sequence). The CDR3: CASSDRYEQYF. CDR3 sequence (DNA): TGTGCCAGCAGCGACCGCTACGAGCAGTACTTC.

This clone was seen many times. The chain employs TRBV5-5 and TRBJ2-7, with D tentatively TRBD2 (6 bases). Germline V gene data show CDR1 as SGHKS and CDR2 as YYEKEE (reference sequence). Trimming removed 1 base at V and 1 base at J, with 12 bases between. The CDR3 is 15 residues long. The CDR3 coding sequence is TGTGCCAGCAGCTTGTCTAGCGCCTCATCCTACGAGCAGTACTTC. It codes for CASSLSSASSYEQYF.

This clone occurred many times. This chain connects TRBV20-1 to TRBJ2-1, with 7 nucleotides matching TRBD1. V was clipped by 3 bases and J by 0 bases; unmatched bases: 5. The germline V gene has CDR1 DFQATT and CDR2 SNEGSKA (reference sequence). The CDR3 runs 15 residues. The CDR3 reads CSASNRGSSYNEQFF. CDR3 in DNA: TGCAGTGCTAGCAACAGGGGTAGCTCCTACAATGAGCAGTTCTTC.

This chain links TRBV3-1 with TRBJ2-7, with 11 bases fitting TRBD2. The CDR3 totals 15 residues. With 6 bases clipped from V and 1 base from J, the junction kept 5 bases outside the gene matches. Per germline, CDR1 LGHDT and CDR2 YNNKEL (reference sequence). CDR3 in amino acids: CASRRGLAESYEQYF. Here the CDR3 DNA reads TGTGCCAGCAGACGGGGACTAGCGGAATCCTACGAGCAGTACTTC.

This clone was observed at least ten times. The chain couples TRBV3-1 to TRBJ2-1; D might be TRBD2 (6 bases). The V gene's germline CDR1 is LGHDT and CDR2 YNNKEL (reference sequence). The CDR3 runs 15 residues. Trimming removed 1 base at V and 7 bases at J, with 14 bases between. The CDR3 sequence: CASSQGRTTTNEQFF. DNA for the CDR3: TGTGCCAGCAGCCAAGGGCGGACTACTACGAATGAGCAGTTCTTC.

Remarks on this clone: Sequence at one end of the junction differs from germline and may be a read error. The rearrangement joins TRBV28 to TRBJ2-1; 7 nucleotides line up with TRBD1. This CDR3 has 15 residues. The V gene's germline CDR1 is MDHEN and CDR2 SYDVKM. The CDR3 DNA sequence: TGTGCCATCAGGGTTGGAGACAGGGTGGGCAATGATCAGTTCTTC. Amino acids: CAIRVGDRVGNDQFF.

This clone was detected ten times or more. J is TRBJ2-7 and V is TRBV3-1, with a weak D call TRBD1 (6 bases). CDR3 length equals 12 residues. Trimming cost V 2 bases and J 6 bases, with 8 bases left between them. Germline V gives CDR1 LGHDT, CDR2 YNNKEL (reference sequence). The CDR3 reads CASSQPRGEQYF. The CDR3 DNA is TGTGCCAGCAGCCAACCCAGGGGCGAGCAGTACTTC.

V is TRBV4-3 and J is TRBJ1-4, with D unclear. The CDR3 is made up of 14 amino acids. Germline CDR1 LGHNA, CDR2 YSLEER. V was cut by 1 base and J by 4 bases, with 7 bases left in between. The CDR3 nucleotides read TGCGCCAGCAGCCAAGTAAAGAGTAATGAAAAACTGTTTTTT. Its translation: CASSQVKSNEKLFF.

J is TRBJ2-7 and V is TRBV7-8; tentatively, D is TRBD2 (5 bases). The V end lost 1 base, the J end lost 3 bases, and 19 bases lay between the germline ends. CDR1 is SGHVS and CDR2 is FQNEAQ in the germline V gene. This CDR3 has 17 amino acids. CDR3 coding DNA: TGTGCCAGCAGCTTAGGGTTCTTCGGGAAGAAGTACTACGAGCAGTACTTC. It yields the protein CASSLGFFGKKYYEQYF.

Only a few counts were recorded for this clone. A much bigger clone sits one base away, suggesting this may be a read error. The chain combines TRBV6-2 or TRBV6-3 with TRBJ2-1; D remains ambiguous. Looked up from germline, CDR1 is MNHEY and CDR2 is SVGEGT. The CDR3 consists of 12 residues. Trimming took 3 bases from V and 10 from J, leaving 10 bases between them. The CDR3 sequence: CASSYIRSEQFF. Here the CDR3 DNA reads TGTGCCAGCAGTTATATAAGGTCCGAGCAGTTCTTC.

The V call is TRBV4-2, the J call TRBJ2-1, with a possible D match to TRBD2 (5 bases). Germline lookup yields CDR1 LGHNA and CDR2 YNFKEQ. The V and J ends lost 2 bases and 4 bases respectively, with 15 bases between them. CDR3 size: 16 residues. The CDR3 region has the DNA TGTGCCAGCAGCCAAAACCGGACTGGGCTTTACAATGAGCAGTTCTTC. Protein product: CASSQNRTGLYNEQFF.

In its sample, this clone was seen many times. The chain links TRBV20-1 to TRBJ1-6, with 7 bases aligning to TRBD1. CDR1 and CDR2 from the germline V gene are DFQATT and SNEGSKA (reference sequence). V gave up 3 bases and J gave up 6 bases; unmatched junction bases: 5. The CDR3 is 14 residues long. The DNA of the CDR3 is TGCAGTGCTAGTATGGCAGGGGGTAATTCACCCCTCCACTTT. Amino acid sequence: CSASMAGGNSPLHF.

The rearrangement joins TRBV5-6 to TRBJ2-7; D is uncertain. V shed 3 bases and J shed 0 bases, with 10 bases lying between them. The CDR3 consists of 14 residues. The germline V gene has CDR1 SGHDT and CDR2 YYEEEE. CDR3 DNA sequence: TGTGCCAGCAGCTCCCGACCGATCTCCTACGAGCAGTACTTC. Translating gives CASSSRPISYEQYF. Combining the CDR3 with reference TRBV5-6 and TRBJ2-7 gives the whole variable domain DAGVTQSPTHLIKTRGQQVTLRCSPKSGHDTVSWYQQALGQGPQFIFQYYEEEERQRGNFPDRFSGHQFPNYSSELNVNALLLGDSALYLCASSSRPISYEQYFGPGTRLTVT.

With regard to this clone: A much larger clone is a single base away; this may be a read error. The sample contains more than one DNA sequence encoding this CDR3. This chain connects TRBV7-6 to TRBJ2-7, with D uncertain. The germline CDR1 and CDR2 sequences are SGHVS and FNYEAQ. With 3 bases removed from V and 2 bases from J, the gap between germline ends came to 8 bases. The CDR3 covers 13 residues. The CDR3 sequence is CASSFNPTYEQYF. Here the CDR3 DNA reads TGTGCCAGCAGCTTCAACCCAACCTACGAGCAGTACTTC. Combining the CDR3 with reference TRBV7-6 and TRBJ2-7 gives the whole variable domain GAGVSQSPRYKVTKRGQDVALRCDPISGHVSLYWYRQALGQGPEFLTYFNYEAQQDKSGLPNDRFSAERPEGSISTLTIQRTEQRDSAMYRCASSFNPTYEQYFGPGTRLTVT.

The chain is built from TRBV20-1 and TRBJ2-1; 7 nucleotides align to TRBD2. V lost 1 base, J lost 7 bases, and 4 bases stayed unmatched. The V gene's germline CDR1 is DFQATT and CDR2 SNEGSKA (reference sequence). The CDR3 length is 13 residues. Here the CDR3 reads CSARGLGGNEQFF. Written as DNA, the CDR3 is TGCAGTGCTAGAGGTCTCGGGGGGAATGAGCAGTTCTTC.

In its sample, this clone was seen a few times. A much larger clone lies one base from this, so it may be a read error. The same CDR3 arises from other DNA sequences in this sample as well. This sequence joins TRBV29-1 and TRBJ1-4, with D uncertain. CDR1 and CDR2 from the germline V gene are SQVTM and ANQGSEA. This CDR3 spans 14 amino acids. DNA of the CDR3: TGCAGCGTGCTGACCTCTGCAACTAATGAAAAGCTGTTTTTT. Translating it yields CSVLTSATNEKLFF.